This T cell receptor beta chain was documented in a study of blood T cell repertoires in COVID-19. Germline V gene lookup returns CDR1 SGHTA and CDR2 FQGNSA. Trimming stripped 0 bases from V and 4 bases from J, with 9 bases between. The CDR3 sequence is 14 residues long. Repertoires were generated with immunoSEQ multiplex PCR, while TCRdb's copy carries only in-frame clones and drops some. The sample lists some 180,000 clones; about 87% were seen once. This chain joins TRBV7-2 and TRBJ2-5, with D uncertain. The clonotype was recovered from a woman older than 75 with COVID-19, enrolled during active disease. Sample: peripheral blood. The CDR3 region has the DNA TGTGCCAGCAGCTTAGCAGCTCTCGGAGAGACCCAGTACTTC. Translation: CASSLAALGETQYF.